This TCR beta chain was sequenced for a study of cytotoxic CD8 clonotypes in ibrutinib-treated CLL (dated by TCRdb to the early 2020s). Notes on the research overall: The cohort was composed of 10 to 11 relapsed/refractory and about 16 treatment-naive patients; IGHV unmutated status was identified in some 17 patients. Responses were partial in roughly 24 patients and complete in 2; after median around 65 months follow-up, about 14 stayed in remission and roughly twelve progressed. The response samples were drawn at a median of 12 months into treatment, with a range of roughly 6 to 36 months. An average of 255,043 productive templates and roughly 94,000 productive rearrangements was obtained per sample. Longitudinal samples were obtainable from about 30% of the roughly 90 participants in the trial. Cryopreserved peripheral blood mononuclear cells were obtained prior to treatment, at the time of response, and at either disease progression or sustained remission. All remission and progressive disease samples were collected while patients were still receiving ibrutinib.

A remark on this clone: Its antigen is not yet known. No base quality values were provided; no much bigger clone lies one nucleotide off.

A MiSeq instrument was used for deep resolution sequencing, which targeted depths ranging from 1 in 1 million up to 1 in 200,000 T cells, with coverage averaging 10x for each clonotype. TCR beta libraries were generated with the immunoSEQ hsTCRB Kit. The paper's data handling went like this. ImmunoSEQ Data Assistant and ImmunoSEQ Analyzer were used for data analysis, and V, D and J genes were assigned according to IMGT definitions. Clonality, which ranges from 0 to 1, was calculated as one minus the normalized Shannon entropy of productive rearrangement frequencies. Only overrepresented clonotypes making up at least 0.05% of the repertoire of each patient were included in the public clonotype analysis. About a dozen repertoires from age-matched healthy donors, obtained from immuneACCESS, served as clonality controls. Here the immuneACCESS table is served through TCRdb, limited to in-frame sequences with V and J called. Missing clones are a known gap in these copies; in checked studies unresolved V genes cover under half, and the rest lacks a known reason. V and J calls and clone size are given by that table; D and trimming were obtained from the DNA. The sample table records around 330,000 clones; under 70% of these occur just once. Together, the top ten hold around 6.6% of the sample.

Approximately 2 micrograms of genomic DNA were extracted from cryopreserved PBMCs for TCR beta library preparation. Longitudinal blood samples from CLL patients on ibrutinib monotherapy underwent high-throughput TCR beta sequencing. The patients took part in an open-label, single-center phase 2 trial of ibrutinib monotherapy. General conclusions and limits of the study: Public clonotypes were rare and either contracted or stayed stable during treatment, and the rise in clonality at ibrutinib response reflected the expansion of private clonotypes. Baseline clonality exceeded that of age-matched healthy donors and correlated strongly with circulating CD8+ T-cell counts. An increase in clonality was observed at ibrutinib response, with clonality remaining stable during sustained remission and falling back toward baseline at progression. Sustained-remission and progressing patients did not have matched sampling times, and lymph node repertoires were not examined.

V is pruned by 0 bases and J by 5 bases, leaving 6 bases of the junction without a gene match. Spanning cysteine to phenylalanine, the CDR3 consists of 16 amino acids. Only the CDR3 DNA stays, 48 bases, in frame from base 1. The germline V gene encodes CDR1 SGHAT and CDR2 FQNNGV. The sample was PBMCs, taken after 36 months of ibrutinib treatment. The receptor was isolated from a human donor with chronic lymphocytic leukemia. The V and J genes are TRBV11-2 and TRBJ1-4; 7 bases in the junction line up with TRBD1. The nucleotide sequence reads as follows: TGTGCCAGCAGCTTAGACTATCAGGGGGGAAATGAAAAACTGTTTTTT. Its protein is CASSLDYQGGNEKLFF.